The 17 T cell receptor beta chains in this list originate from one sample, sequenced in a study of post-analysis software for immune sequencing data. Prepared libraries of TCR beta cDNA carried unique molecular identifiers. TCRdb re-analysed the PCR reads in MiXCR, keeping a single row per CDR3 protein. The sample lists fewer than 850,000 distinct CDR3 sequences, about 43% occurring once. Notes on the study in general: The five TRBV segments detected at higher frequency in patients than in controls included TRBV5-6, TRBV5-1 and TRBV20-1.

Antigen specificity for these receptors is unknown. The sequencing sample was made of blood. These receptors all come from a girl aged 5-17 years with multiple sclerosis.

V gene TRBV10-3 combines with J gene TRBJ2-5, with 8 bases that match TRBD1. J gave up 11 bases and V 6 bases, and 5 bases lay outside the gene matches. Per germline, CDR1 ENHRY and CDR2 SYGVKD. This CDR3 comprises 11 residues. In DNA, the CDR3 is TGTGCCATCAGATTGGACAGGGAGCAGTACTTC. This codes for CAIRLDREQYF.

The gene calls are TRBV2 and TRBJ2-5, with TRBD1 matching 8 bases. V gave up 3 bases and J gave up 7 bases; unmatched junction bases: 4. This CDR3 spans 13 amino acids. Looked up from germline, CDR1 is SNHLY and CDR2 is FYNNEI. The CDR3 DNA sequence: TGTGCCAGCAGTGACAGGGGGCTGGGGACCCAGTACTTC. It yields the protein CASSDRGLGTQYF.

This clonotype was counted only a few times. This chain joins TRBV18 and TRBJ2-1; 10 bases line up with TRBD2. Germline V CDR1 and CDR2: KGHSH, LQKENI. CDR3 length: 16 residues. Losses at the gene ends were 3 bases for V and 7 bases for J; bases not matched to a gene: 9. For the CDR3, the DNA is TGTGCCAGCTCACCTAGCGGGAGGCAGACAGTGAATGAGCAGTTCTTC. Encoded protein: CASSPSGRQTVNEQFF.

V is TRBV7-2 and J is TRBJ2-3; D may be TRBD1 (6 bases). The V gene's germline CDR1 is SGHTA and CDR2 FQGNSA. The CDR3 has 14 residues. Trimming cost V 2 bases and J 1 base, with 7 bases left between them. The CDR3 reads CASSLYRGTDTQYF. The CDR3 bases are TGTGCCAGCAGCTTATACAGGGGCACAGATACGCAGTATTTT.

V gene TRBV5-1 combines with J gene TRBJ2-1, with TRBD2 as a possible D gene (6 bases). CDR3 size: 14 residues. The V end was cut by 2 bases, the J end by 8 bases, with 14 bases between. Germline lookup yields CDR1 SGHRS and CDR2 YFSETQ. CDR3 sequence (DNA): TGCGCCAGCAGCTTCCGTCCGGGAGAGTATGAGCAGTTCTTC. Protein sequence: CASSFRPGEYEQFF.

The chain recombines TRBV27 with TRBJ2-1; no firm D call. Germline V gene sequence: CDR1 MNHEY, CDR2 SMNVEV (reference sequence). The CDR3 sequence is 13 residues long. V was shortened by 5 bases and J by 6 bases, with 11 bases between the two germline ends. CDR3 in amino acids: CASSSAALNEQFF. The CDR3 DNA reads TGTGCCAGCAGTAGCGCGGCCCTCAATGAGCAGTTCTTC.

The J gene is TRBJ1-2, the V gene TRBV3-1, with 8 bases lining up with TRBD1. The ends lost 4 bases at V and 5 bases at J; junction bases unmatched: 9. Germline V lookup: CDR1 LGHDT, CDR2 YNNKEL (reference sequence). The CDR3 has 15 amino acids. The CDR3 is CASSPPGTGLYGYTF. CDR3 bases: TGTGCCAGCAGCCCTCCCGGGACAGGTCTATATGGCTACACCTTC.

V is TRBV24-1 and J is TRBJ2-1, with 8 positions matching TRBD1. The CDR3 is made up of 16 amino acids. V lost 3 bases to trimming and J lost 8 bases; unmatched junction nucleotides: 11. Per germline, CDR1 KGHDR and CDR2 SFDVKD. The CDR3 DNA follows: TGTGCCACCAGTGATATAGGACAGGGAACCTCAGATGAGCAGTTCTTC. Its protein is CATSDIGQGTSDEQFF.

This clonotype was seen a single time. This sequence joins TRBV15 and TRBJ2-5, with D possibly TRBD2 on 6 matching bases. The CDR3 covers 14 residues. CDR1 and CDR2 (germline): LNHNV, YYDKDF (reference sequence). V dropped 1 base and J dropped 5 bases, with 11 bases sitting between them. The CDR3 spells CATSRAGVEETQYF. The CDR3 DNA follows: TGTGCCACCAGCAGAGCGGGGGTAGAGGAGACCCAGTACTTC. The full variable domain, in which reference TRBV15 and TRBJ2-5 provide the parts outside the CDR3, is DAMVIQNPRYQVTQFGKPVTLSCSQTLNHNVMYWYQQKSSQAPKLLFHYYDKDFNNEADTPDNFQSRRPNTSFCFLDIRSPGLGDTAMYLCATSRAGVEETQYFGPGTRLLVL.

In DNA, the CDR3 is TGTGCCAGCAGCTTTCTAGCGGCAGCCTACAATGAGCAGTTCTTC. Its translation: CASSFLAAAYNEQFF. The V gene is TRBV11-3, the J gene TRBJ2-1, with TRBD2 matching 7 bases. With 3 bases clipped from V and 2 bases from J, the junction kept 4 bases outside the gene matches. Germline V gene data show CDR1 as SGHNT and CDR2 as YENEEA. The CDR3 extends over 15 amino acids.

This clonotype has more than one count but fewer than ten. CDR3 nucleotide sequence: TGCAGCGTTCAAGTAGACAGGGTTCAGCCCCAGCATTTT. This gives the protein CSVQVDRVQPQHF. The rearrangement joins TRBV29-1 to TRBJ1-5; 7 nucleotides agree with TRBD1. Germline loops: CDR1 SQVTM, CDR2 ANQGSEA. V lost 5 bases, J lost 6 bases, and 7 bases stayed unmatched. This CDR3 is 13 amino acids long.

V usage is TRBV27 and J usage is TRBJ1-5; D ambiguous. V shed 2 bases and J shed 6 bases, with 8 bases lying between them. This CDR3 is built from 13 residues. In germline, CDR1 is MNHEY, CDR2 SMNVEV (reference sequence). CDR3 DNA: TGTGCCAGCAGTTTACGGGCCGGTCAGCCCCAGCATTTT. As protein: CASSLRAGQPQHF.

The chain has TRBV29-1 and TRBJ1-4; D unclear. V was clipped by 6 bases and J by 0 bases, with 8 bases between them. This CDR3 has 13 amino acids. Germline V CDR1 and CDR2: SQVTM, ANQGSEA. For the CDR3, the DNA is TGCAGCGTCCAGGCGACAACTAATGAAAAACTGTTTTTT. Residues: CSVQATTNEKLFF. Complete variable domain (other parts from reference TRBV29-1 and TRBJ1-4): SAVISQKPSRDICQRGTSLTIQCQVDSQVTMMFWYRQQPGQSLTLIATANQGSEATYESGFVIDKFPISRPNLTFSTLTVSNMSPEDSSIYLCSVQATTNEKLFFGSGTQLSVL.

This chain joins TRBV2 and TRBJ1-1, with D perhaps matching TRBD1 (6 bases). The germline V gene encodes CDR1 SNHLY and CDR2 FYNNEI. This CDR3 region has 15 residues. V was shortened by 4 bases and J by 6 bases, with 18 bases between the two germline ends. The CDR3 bases are TGTGCCAGCAGTGTGGGGCAGGGGCCTGTCGCTGAAGCTTTCTTT. Residues: CASSVGQGPVAEAFF.

The gene calls are TRBV6-4 and TRBJ1-5; D not certain. The CDR3 runs 13 residues. CDR1 is MRHNA and CDR2 is SNTAGT in the germline V gene. Trimming shortened V by 5 bases and J by 3 bases, and 8 bases separated the two germline ends. The CDR3 protein is CASSSDHNQPQHF. CDR3 DNA sequence: TGTGCCAGCAGTTCCGACCACAATCAGCCCCAGCATTTT.

About this clonotype itself: Sequence at one end of the junction differs from germline and may be a read error. The genes are TRBV20-1 and TRBJ2-5; maybe TRBD2 (5 bases). The germline gives CDR1 DFQATT, CDR2 SNEGSKA (reference sequence). The CDR3 runs to 12 residues. The CDR3 DNA is TGCAGTGCTAGTACTAGAGGAGAGACCCGGTACTTC. Translation: CSASTRGETRYF.

This clonotype was counted a few times. An end of the junction does not agree with germline; a read error may underlie this. V usage is TRBV7-7 and J usage is TRBJ2-5; 7 bases line up with TRBD1. Germline CDR1 and CDR2: SSHAT and FNYEAQ (reference sequence). The CDR3 loop spans 14 amino acids. The CDR3 DNA reads TGTGCTAGCAGCTTGGGACAGCACCTAGAGACCCAGTACTTC. Translation gives CASSLGQHLETQYF.